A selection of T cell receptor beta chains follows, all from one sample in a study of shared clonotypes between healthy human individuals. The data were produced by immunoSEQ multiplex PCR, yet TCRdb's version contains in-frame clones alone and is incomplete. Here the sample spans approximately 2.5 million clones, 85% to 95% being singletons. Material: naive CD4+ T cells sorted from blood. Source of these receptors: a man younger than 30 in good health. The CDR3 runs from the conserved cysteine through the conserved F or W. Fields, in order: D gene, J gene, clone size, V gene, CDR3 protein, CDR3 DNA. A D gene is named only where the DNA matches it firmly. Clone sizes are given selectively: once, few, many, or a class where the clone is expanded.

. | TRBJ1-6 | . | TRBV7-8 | CASSLAMTAGSSYNSPLHF | TGTGCCAGCAGCTTAGCGATGACAGCCGGGAGCTCCTATAATTCACCCCTCCACTTT
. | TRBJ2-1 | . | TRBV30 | CAWGPRRTGEQFF | TGTGCCTGGGGACCCCGAAGAACTGGAGAGCAGTTCTTC
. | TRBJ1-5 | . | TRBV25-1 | CASSPSGGGSNQPQHF | TGTGCCAGCAGTCCCTCGGGTGGGGGTAGCAATCAGCCCCAGCATTTT
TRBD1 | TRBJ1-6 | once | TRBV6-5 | CASRTDRGRVSPLHF | TGTGCCAGCAGAACGGACAGGGGGCGCGTTTCCCCCCTCCACTTT
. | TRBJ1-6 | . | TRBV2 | CASMNQLGTNSPLHF | TGTGCCAGCATGAACCAACTGGGGACAAATTCACCCCTCCACTTT
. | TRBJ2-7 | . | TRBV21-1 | CASSKENAGGVTYEQYF | TGTGCCAGCAGCAAAGAAAACGCGGGGGGCGTGACCTACGAGCAGTACTTC
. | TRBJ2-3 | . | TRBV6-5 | CASGALTADTQYF | TGTGCCAGCGGAGCTCTGACGGCAGATACGCAGTATTTT
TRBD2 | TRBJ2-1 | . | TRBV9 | CASSDSGRKRGEQFF | TGTGCCAGCAGCGATAGCGGGAGAAAGCGGGGTGAGCAGTTCTTC
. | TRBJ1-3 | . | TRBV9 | CASSVPGSSSGNTIYF | TGTGCCAGCAGCGTTCCAGGGAGCTCCTCTGGAAACACCATATATTTT
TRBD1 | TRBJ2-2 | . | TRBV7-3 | CASSFGRGQGELFF | TGTGCCAGCAGCTTCGGTAGGGGGCAGGGGGAGCTGTTTTTT
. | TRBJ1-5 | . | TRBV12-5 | CASGLVDGIRQPQHF | TGTGCTAGTGGTTTGGTAGACGGGATACGGCAGCCCCAGCATTTT
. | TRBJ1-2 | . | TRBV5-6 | CASSLRQDSYTF | TGTGCCAGCAGCCTAAGACAGGACAGCTACACCTTC
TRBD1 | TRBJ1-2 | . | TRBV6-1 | CASLKGADLYYGYTF | TGTGCCAGCCTAAAGGGGGCAGATCTATACTATGGCTACACCTTC
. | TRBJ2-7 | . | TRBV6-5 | CASRPTGTYEQYF | TGTGCCAGCAGGCCAACAGGAACCTACGAGCAGTACTTC
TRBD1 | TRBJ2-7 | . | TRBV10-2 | CASSVTGDEQYF | TGCGCCAGCAGCGTGACAGGGGACGAGCAGTACTTC
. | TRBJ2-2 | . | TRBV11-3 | CASSLDPRGNTGELFF | TGTGCCAGCAGCTTAGATCCCAGGGGGAACACCGGGGAGCTGTTTTTT
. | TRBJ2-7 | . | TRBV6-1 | CASSRDMAYEQYF | TGTGCCAGCAGCCGGGACATGGCCTACGAGCAGTACTTC
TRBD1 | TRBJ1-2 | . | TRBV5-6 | CASSLGQGVSGYTF | TGTGCCAGCAGCTTGGGACAGGGGGTTAGTGGCTACACCTTC
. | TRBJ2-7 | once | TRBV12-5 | CASGPRRSSYEQYF | TGTGCTAGTGGCCCTCGACGGAGCTCCTACGAGCAGTACTTC
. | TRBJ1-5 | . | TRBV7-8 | CASSRPNQPQHF | TGTGCCAGCAGCCGACCTAATCAGCCCCAGCATTTT
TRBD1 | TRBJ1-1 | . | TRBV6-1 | CASILTQGEWTEAFF | TGTGCCAGCATACTAACTCAGGGGGAATGGACTGAAGCTTTCTTT
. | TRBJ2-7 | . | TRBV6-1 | CASTALTLGAYEQYF | TGTGCCAGCACCGCACTTACACTAGGAGCCTACGAGCAGTACTTC
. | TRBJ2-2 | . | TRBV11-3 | CASSLDQGGELFF | TGTGCCAGCAGCTTAGATCAGGGCGGGGAGCTGTTTTTT
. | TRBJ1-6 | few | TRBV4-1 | CASSQGGSSPLHF | TGCGCCAGCAGCCAAGGGGGGAGTTCACCCCTCCACTTT
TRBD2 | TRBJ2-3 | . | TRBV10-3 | CAISESWTSEDTDTQYF | TGTGCCATCAGTGAGTCATGGACTAGCGAGGACACAGATACGCAGTATTTT
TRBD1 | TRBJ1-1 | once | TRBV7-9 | CASTTGVVEAFF | TGTGCCAGCACCACAGGGGTAGTTGAAGCTTTCTTT
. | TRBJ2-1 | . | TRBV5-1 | CASSLVGGLSYNEQFF | TGCGCCAGCAGCTTGGTGGGGGGGCTCTCCTACAATGAGCAGTTCTTC
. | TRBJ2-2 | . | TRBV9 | CASSVDVAGELFF | TGTGCCAGCAGCGTAGATGTCGCCGGGGAGCTGTTTTTT
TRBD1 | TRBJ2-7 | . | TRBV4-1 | CASSQMDRDIYEQYF | TGCGCCAGCAGCCAGATGGACAGGGACATCTACGAGCAGTACTTC
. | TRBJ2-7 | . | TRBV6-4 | CASSDRTEFSYEQYF | TGTGCCAGCAGTGACCGGACAGAGTTTTCCTACGAGCAGTACTTC
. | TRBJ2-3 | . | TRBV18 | CASSKPGRGLTDTQYF | TGTGCCAGCTCGAAGCCGGGGCGGGGCCTCACAGATACGCAGTATTTT
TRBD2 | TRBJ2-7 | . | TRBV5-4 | CASSSGSAGGRYEQYF | TGTGCCAGCAGCTCCGGCTCTGCGGGGGGGAGGTACGAGCAGTACTTC
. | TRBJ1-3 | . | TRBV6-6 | CASSYFGVSSGNTIYF | TGTGCCAGCAGTTACTTTGGGGTGAGCTCTGGAAACACCATATATTTT
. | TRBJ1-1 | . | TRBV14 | CASSQRDGTEAFF | TGTGCCAGCAGCCAGAGAGATGGGACTGAAGCTTTCTTT
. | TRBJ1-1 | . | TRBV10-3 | CAIRGGKEKNTEAFF | TGTGCCATCAGGGGAGGGAAGGAGAAGAACACTGAAGCTTTCTTT
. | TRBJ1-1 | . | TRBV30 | CAGTKPSGTEAFF | TGTGCCGGGACAAAGCCGTCGGGCACTGAAGCTTTCTTT
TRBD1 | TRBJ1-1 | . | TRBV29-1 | CSGRQGSSMSTEAFF | TGCAGCGGCCGACAGGGGTCATCGATGAGCACTGAAGCTTTCTTT
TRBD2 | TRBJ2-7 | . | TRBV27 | CASSARTGTSSYEQYF | TGTGCCAGCAGTGCACGAACCGGGACTAGCTCCTACGAGCAGTACTTC
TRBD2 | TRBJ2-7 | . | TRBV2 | CASRVTSGVSYEQYF | TGTGCCAGCAGGGTGACTAGCGGGGTCTCCTACGAGCAGTACTTC
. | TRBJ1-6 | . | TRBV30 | CAWEYPNNSPLHF | TGTGCCTGGGAGTATCCTAATAATTCACCCCTCCACTTT
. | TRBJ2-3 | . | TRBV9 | CASSAAADTQYF | TGTGCCAGCAGTGCCGCTGCAGATACGCAGTATTTT
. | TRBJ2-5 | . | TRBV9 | CASSVAVSQETQYF | TGTGCCAGCAGCGTAGCAGTCAGCCAAGAGACCCAGTACTTC
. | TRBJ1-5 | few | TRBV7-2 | CASSRDSNQPQHF | TGTGCCAGCAGCCGGGACAGCAATCAGCCCCAGCATTTT
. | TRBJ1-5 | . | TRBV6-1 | CASSATSNQPQHF | TGTGCCAGCAGCGCCACAAGCAATCAGCCCCAGCATTTT
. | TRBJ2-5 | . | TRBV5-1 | CASSLAGRSQETQYF | TGCGCCAGCAGCTTGGCGGGACGGAGCCAAGAGACCCAGTACTTC